These 17 T cell receptor beta chains came from one sample sequenced in a study of Ad26.COV2.S vaccination and SARS-CoV-2 variants listed by TCRdb under 2021. Per the publication, the treatment or condition label means: about 20 received Ad26.COV2.S at low or high dose, single or two shots; roughly 5 received placebo; per-sample allocation not given. Repertoires of vaccine and placebo recipients were sequenced from samples taken on day 63 after the first injection. Library preparation was by the immunoSEQ multiplex PCR assay. The table was pulled from immuneACCESS by TCRdb, which kept in-frame rearrangements only. Such tables lose some clones; where checked, under half of the loss comes from unresolved V genes, and the rest has no known cause. Present in this sample are about 280,000 clones, 70% to 90% of which were seen just once. The ten largest clones add up to about 3.5% of the sample. Material: peripheral blood, obtained in a trial of Ad26.COV2.S vaccine versus placebo. The receptors originated from a person aged 18-60 years who received the Ad26.COV2.S COVID-19 vaccine or a placebo.

The rearrangement uses TRBV7-3 and TRBJ2-7, with TRBD1 matching over 8 bases. V gave up 4 bases and J gave up 6 bases; unmatched junction bases: 8. CDR3 length equals 14 residues. CDR1 is SGHTA and CDR2 is FQGTGA in the germline V gene. The DNA of the CDR3 is TGTGCCAGCAGCTCTCAGGGGGCCCCTCTCGAGCAGTACTTC. As protein: CASSSQGAPLEQYF.

In DNA, the CDR3 is TGCGCCAGCAGTATTGGCTCAAGCTCCTACGAGCAGTACTTC. This sequence encodes CASSIGSSSYEQYF. The genes are TRBV5-1 and TRBJ2-7; D unclear. The V gene's germline CDR1 is SGHRS and CDR2 YFSETQ. V was pared by 5 bases and J by 0 bases, with 12 bases between. CDR3 length: 14 residues.

V is TRBV6-5 and J is TRBJ2-7; 7 nucleotides line up with TRBD2. Per the germline V gene, CDR1 is MNHEY and CDR2 is SVGAGI. This CDR3 spans 15 amino acids. J was trimmed by 0 bases and V by 6 bases; bases with no gene match: 8. This chain's CDR3 is CASRFGLGISYEQYF. CDR3 nucleotide sequence: TGTGCCAGCAGGTTTGGACTAGGCATCTCCTACGAGCAGTACTTC.

This clone was picked up a small number of times. This specimen includes other DNA sequences encoding the same CDR3. The chain combines TRBV2 with TRBJ1-5, with TRBD1 matching 11 bases. This CDR3 comprises 13 residues. The V gene end was trimmed by 6 bases and the J gene end by 7 bases; junction bases not matched to a gene: 2. Germline CDR1 SNHLY, CDR2 FYNNEI. DNA of the CDR3: TGTGCCAGCAGCGGGACAGGGGGACAGCCCCAGCATTTT. Amino acids: CASSGTGGQPQHF.

The CDR3 here is CASSLSRERTGELFF. The CDR3 DNA reads TGTGCCAGCAGCTTATCCAGGGAAAGGACCGGGGAGCTGTTTTTT. The chain uses TRBV7-2 and TRBJ2-2; D might be TRBD1 (5 bases). The CDR3 loop spans 15 amino acids. Per germline, CDR1 SGHTA and CDR2 FQGNSA. V shed 2 bases and J shed 5 bases, with 12 bases lying between them. Looking up the rest from reference TRBV7-2 and TRBJ2-2 gives the full variable domain: GAGVSQSPSNKVTEKGKDVELRCDPISGHTALYWYRQSLGQGLEFLIYFQGNSAPDKSGLPSDRFSAERTGGSVSTLTIQRTQQEDSAVYLCASSLSRERTGELFFGEGSRLTVL.

V usage is TRBV11-2 and J usage is TRBJ2-5, with a tentative D call TRBD1 (5 bases). The CDR3 extends over 13 amino acids. The V end lost 5 bases, the J end lost 0 bases, and 7 bases lay between the germline ends. Germline V gene lookup returns CDR1 SGHAT and CDR2 FQNNGV. This CDR3 is CASSPQDQETQYF. DNA of the CDR3: TGTGCCAGCAGCCCACAGGACCAAGAGACCCAGTACTTC.

The V call is TRBV13, the J call TRBJ1-3; D is uncertain. V lost 0 bases, J lost 2 bases, and 5 bases lay in between. The CDR3 is made up of 14 amino acids. Germline lookup yields CDR1 PRHDT and CDR2 FYEKMQ (reference sequence). Here the CDR3 DNA reads TGTGCCAGCAGCTTAGGGGGTACTGGAAACACCATATATTTT. It codes for CASSLGGTGNTIYF.

A word on this clone: Distinct nucleotide sequences in the sample also encode this CDR3. This sequence joins TRBV3-1 (or the pseudogene TRBV3-2) and TRBJ2-7, with 8 nucleotides matching TRBD2. Germline V gene data show CDR1 as LGHDT and CDR2 as YNNKEL (reference sequence). V dropped 3 bases and J dropped 0; count of bases not matched to a gene: 1. The CDR3 is made up of 14 amino acids. DNA for the CDR3: TGTGCCAGCAGCCAGAGCGGGGGCTCCTACGAGCAGTACTTC. This translates into CASSQSGGSYEQYF.

The chain joins TRBV28 to TRBJ2-2; D not certain. Trimming removed 4 bases from V and 6 bases from J, with 15 bases in between. The germline V gene encodes CDR1 MDHEN and CDR2 SYDVKM. This CDR3 spans 15 amino acids. The CDR3 is CASSSPLRWAGELFF. The DNA of the CDR3 is TGTGCCAGCAGTTCTCCCTTGCGGTGGGCCGGGGAGCTGTTTTTT.

The rearrangement uses TRBV3-1 (or the pseudogene TRBV3-2) and TRBJ2-3; D is ambiguous. CDR1 and CDR2 (germline): LGHDT, YNNKEL (reference sequence). The CDR3 runs to 15 residues. V was pared by 1 base and J by 0 bases, with 8 bases between. This CDR3 reads CASSQGWSSTDTQYF. The DNA for the CDR3 is TGTGCCAGCAGCCAAGGGTGGTCCAGCACAGATACGCAGTATTTT.

J is TRBJ1-2 and V is TRBV6-1; 10 nucleotides align to TRBD1. This CDR3 comprises 16 residues. Germline V gene data show CDR1 as MNHNS and CDR2 as SASEGT. After removal of 2 bases from V and 3 bases from J, the junction contained 6 bases not matched to a gene. The CDR3 DNA reads TGTGCCAGCAGTGAAACGACAGGGGGCGCCGACTATGGCTACACCTTC. It translates to CASSETTGGADYGYTF.

The chain employs TRBV7-2 and TRBJ2-3, with unresolved D. CDR1 is SGHTA and CDR2 is FQGNSA in the germline V gene. The CDR3 totals 12 residues. V lost 5 bases and J 2 bases, leaving 5 bases between the germline ends. CDR3 sequence reads: CASSVDTDTQYF. DNA for the CDR3: TGTGCCAGCAGCGTAGACACAGATACGCAGTATTTT.

V and J are TRBV30 and TRBJ2-7, with TRBD2 matching 10 bases. V trimming: 6 bases; J trimming: 2 bases; junction bases outside the gene matches: 1. The CDR3 totals 12 residues. From germline, CDR1 is GTSNPN and CDR2 SVGIG (reference sequence). The CDR3 reads CACGLAAYEQYF. In nucleotides, the CDR3 is TGTGCCTGCGGACTAGCGGCCTACGAGCAGTACTTC.

This rearrangement joins TRBV25-1 to TRBJ1-1, with D perhaps TRBD1 (6 bases). The CDR3 length is 13 residues. V was cut by 5 bases and J by 5 bases, with 12 bases left in between. Germline CDR1 MGHDK, CDR2 SYGVNS. The CDR3: CASSNTGKTEAFF. CDR3 DNA sequence: TGTGCCAGCAGTAACACAGGGAAGACTGAAGCTTTCTTT.

This chain joins TRBV21-1 and TRBJ2-2; TRBD1 is the table's D call and was not checked against the DNA. TRBV21-1 is a pseudogene locus. The CDR3 consists of 16 residues. The CDR3 here is CASSKVKTGGTGELFF. The CDR3 DNA is TGTGCCAGCAGCAAAGTGAAAACAGGGGGGACCGGGGAGCTGTTTTTT.

The CDR3 loop reads CASSQVAGTHEQYF. In nucleotides, the CDR3 is TGTGCCAGCAGCCAAGTGGCGGGGACTCACGAGCAGTACTTC. The V gene is TRBV3-1 (or the pseudogene TRBV3-2), the J gene TRBJ2-7, with TRBD2 as a possible D gene (6 bases). Germline-derived CDR1 and CDR2 are LGHDT and YNNKEL (reference sequence). The length of the CDR3 is 14 residues. V was cut by 1 base and J by 5 bases, with 12 bases left in between.

This chain uses TRBV7-3 with TRBJ2-2; 8 positions agree with TRBD1. The CDR3 sequence is 14 residues long. V lost 5 bases, J lost 7 bases, and 6 bases stayed unmatched. In germline, CDR1 is SGHTA, CDR2 FQGTGA. The CDR3 loop reads CASSPQGAGGELFF. The CDR3, as DNA: TGTGCCAGCAGCCCCCAGGGGGCCGGCGGGGAGCTGTTTTTT.